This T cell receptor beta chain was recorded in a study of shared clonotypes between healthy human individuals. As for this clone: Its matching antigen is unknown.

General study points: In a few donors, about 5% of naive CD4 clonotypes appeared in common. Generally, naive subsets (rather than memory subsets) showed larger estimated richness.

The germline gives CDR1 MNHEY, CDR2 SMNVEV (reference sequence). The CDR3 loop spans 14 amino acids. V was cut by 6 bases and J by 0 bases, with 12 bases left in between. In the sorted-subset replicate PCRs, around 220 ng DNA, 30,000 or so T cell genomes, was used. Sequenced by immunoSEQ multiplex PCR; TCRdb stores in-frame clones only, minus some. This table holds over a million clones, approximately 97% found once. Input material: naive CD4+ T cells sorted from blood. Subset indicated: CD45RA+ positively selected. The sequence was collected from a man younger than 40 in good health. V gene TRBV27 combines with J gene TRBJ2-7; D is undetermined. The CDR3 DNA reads TGTGCCAGCAGCCCAGATTATAGCTCCTACGAGCAGTACTTC. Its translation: CASSPDYSSYEQYF.